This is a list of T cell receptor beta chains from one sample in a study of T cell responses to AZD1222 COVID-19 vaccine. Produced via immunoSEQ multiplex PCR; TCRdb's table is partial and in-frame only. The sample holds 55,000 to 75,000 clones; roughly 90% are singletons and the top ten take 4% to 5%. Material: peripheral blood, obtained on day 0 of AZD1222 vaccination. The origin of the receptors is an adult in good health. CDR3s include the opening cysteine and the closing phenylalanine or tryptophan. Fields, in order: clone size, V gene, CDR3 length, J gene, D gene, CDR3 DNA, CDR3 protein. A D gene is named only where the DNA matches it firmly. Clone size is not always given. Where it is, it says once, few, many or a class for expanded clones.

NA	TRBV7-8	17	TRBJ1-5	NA	TGTGCCAGCAGCCGGGGAGAGGGGGGGGCTAGCAATCAGCCCCAGCATTTT	CASSRGEGGASNQPQHF
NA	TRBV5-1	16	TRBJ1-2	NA	TGCGCCAGCAGCTTGGCGAGATGGGATCGCGATCATGGCTACACCTTC	CASSLARWDRDHGYTF
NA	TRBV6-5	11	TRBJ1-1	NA	TGTGCCAGCAGTTACGGAGTTGAAGCTTTCTTT	CASSYGVEAFF
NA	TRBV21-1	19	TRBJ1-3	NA	TGTGCCAGCAGTAGACGCCAGGACAGGGGGTATAACTCTGGAAACACCATATATTTT	CASSRRQDRGYNSGNTIYF
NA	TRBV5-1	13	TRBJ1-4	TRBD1	TGCGCCAGCAGCTCCTTACAGGGGGAAAAACTGTTTTTT	CASSSLQGEKLFF
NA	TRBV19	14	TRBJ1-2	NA	TGTGCCAGTAGTGCCCTACAGGAGCGCTATGGCTACACCTTC	CASSALQERYGYTF
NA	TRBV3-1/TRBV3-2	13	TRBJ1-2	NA	TGTGCCAGCAGCCAGGAGCTCGCCTATGGCTACACCTTC	CASSQELAYGYTF
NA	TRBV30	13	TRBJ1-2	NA	TGTGCCTGGAAACACGGTGGTAGAACGGGCTACACCTTC	CAWKHGGRTGYTF
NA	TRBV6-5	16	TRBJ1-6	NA	TGTGCCAGCAGTTACGTGGGGGTCAGCCCTCGGTCACCCCTCCACTTT	CASSYVGVSPRSPLHF
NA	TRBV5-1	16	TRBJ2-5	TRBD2	TGCGCCAGCAGCTTGGAAGTAGCGGGGACGGAAGAGACCCAGTACTTC	CASSLEVAGTEETQYF
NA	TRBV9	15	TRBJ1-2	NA	TGTGCCAGCAGCGTAGGGACAGAAGTTAACTATGGCTACACCTTC	CASSVGTEVNYGYTF
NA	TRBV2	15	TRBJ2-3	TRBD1	TGTGCCAGCAGCCTGGCCAGGGGGCACACAGATACGCAGTATTTT	CASSLARGHTDTQYF
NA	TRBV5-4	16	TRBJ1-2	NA	TGTGCCAGCAGCTTGTACGGCCAAGTCACTAACTATGGCTACACCTTC	CASSLYGQVTNYGYTF
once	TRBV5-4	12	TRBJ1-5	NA	TGTGCCAGCAGCTTGGATAATCAGCCCCAGCATTTT	CASSLDNQPQHF
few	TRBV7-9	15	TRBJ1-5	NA	TGTGCCAGCAGCTTAGGGTCCAGCTTCAATCAGCCCCAGCATTTT	CASSLGSSFNQPQHF
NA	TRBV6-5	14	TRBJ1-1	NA	TGTGCCAGCAGTTACTCTGGAATGAACACTGAAGCTTTCTTT	CASSYSGMNTEAFF
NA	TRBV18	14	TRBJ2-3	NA	TGTGCCAGCTCACCCGTCAAAGGCACAGATACGCAGTATTTT	CASSPVKGTDTQYF
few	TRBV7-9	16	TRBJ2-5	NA	TGTGCCAGCAGCTTAGAGTCCGTCTGGCAACAAGAGACCCAGTACTTC	CASSLESVWQQETQYF
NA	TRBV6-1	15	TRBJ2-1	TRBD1	TGTGCCAGCAGTGAGACAGGGGGCGGGTACAATGAGCAGTTCTTC	CASSETGGGYNEQFF
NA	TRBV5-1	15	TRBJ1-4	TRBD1	TGCGCCAGCAGCTTGGCCCCGGGACAGAATGAAAAACTGTTTTTT	CASSLAPGQNEKLFF
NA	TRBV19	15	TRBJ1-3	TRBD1	TGTGCCAGTAGGCCTCGGGACAGCTCTGGAAACACCATATATTTT	CASRPRDSSGNTIYF
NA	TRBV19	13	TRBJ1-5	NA	TGTGCCAGTAGTATGCCAGGCCCTCAGCCCCAGCATTTT	CASSMPGPQPQHF
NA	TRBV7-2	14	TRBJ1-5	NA	TGTGCCAGCAGCAAGATATATAGCAATCAGCCCCAGCATTTT	CASSKIYSNQPQHF
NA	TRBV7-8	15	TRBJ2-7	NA	TGTGCCAGCAGCTTAGGGGTCTCGTTCCAAGGGGAGCAGTACTTC	CASSLGVSFQGEQYF
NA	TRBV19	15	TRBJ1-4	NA	TGTGCCAGTAGTGCCCTTGGTTCAACTAATGAAAAACTGTTTTTT	CASSALGSTNEKLFF
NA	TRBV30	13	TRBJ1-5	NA	TGTGCCTGGAGCCAGGGATGGTCACAACCCCAGCATTTT	CAWSQGWSQPQHF
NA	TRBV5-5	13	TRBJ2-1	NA	TGTGCCAGCAGCAGAACCGACGAAAGTGAGCAGTTCTTC	CASSRTDESEQFF
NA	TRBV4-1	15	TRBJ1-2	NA	TGCGCCAGCAGCCAAGTCACAGGGTCGGCCTATGGCTACACCTTC	CASSQVTGSAYGYTF
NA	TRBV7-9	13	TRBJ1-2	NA	TGTGCCAGCAGCCCCCCTGCAAACTATGGCTACACCTTC	CASSPPANYGYTF
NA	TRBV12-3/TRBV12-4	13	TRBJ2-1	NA	TGTGCCAGCAGTTTGTACCAGGGAAATGAGCAGTTCTTC	CASSLYQGNEQFF